This T cell receptor (beta chain) is from a study of CD8 T cells in Susac syndrome. This clonotype was seen only once. Its matching antigen is unknown. General study findings and limits: Individuals included in the TCR sequencing and HLA analysis were acknowledged by the study to be relatively few in number.

The authors reverse transcribed roughly 0.45 to 1 ug RNA with random hexamers. Multiplex PCR with immunoSEQ amplified the TCR beta CDR3 across 54 Vbeta and 13 Jbeta. TCRdb itself ran the immunoSEQ multiplex PCR reads through MiXCR, one entry per CDR3 protein. The data hold about 300,000 distinct CDR3 sequences, with under 95% observed a single time. The authors sequenced TCR beta from blood CD8+ and CD4+ T cells. It was negative isolation that provided the CD8+ and CD4+ T cells, whereas TEMRA cells were enriched by FACS. There are 14 residues in the CDR3. V was clipped by 1 base and J by 5 bases; unmatched bases: 5. The germline V gene has CDR1 SGHNT and CDR2 YYREEE (reference sequence).

The clonotype was recovered from a human donor with multiple sclerosis. The chain has TRBV5-4 and TRBJ2-5, with 7 bases lining up with TRBD2. Sequenced material: CD4+ T cells from PBMCs. CDR3 in amino acids: CASSLRDYLETQYF. DNA for the CDR3: TGTGCCAGCAGCTTGCGGGACTATTTGGAGACCCAGTACTTC.